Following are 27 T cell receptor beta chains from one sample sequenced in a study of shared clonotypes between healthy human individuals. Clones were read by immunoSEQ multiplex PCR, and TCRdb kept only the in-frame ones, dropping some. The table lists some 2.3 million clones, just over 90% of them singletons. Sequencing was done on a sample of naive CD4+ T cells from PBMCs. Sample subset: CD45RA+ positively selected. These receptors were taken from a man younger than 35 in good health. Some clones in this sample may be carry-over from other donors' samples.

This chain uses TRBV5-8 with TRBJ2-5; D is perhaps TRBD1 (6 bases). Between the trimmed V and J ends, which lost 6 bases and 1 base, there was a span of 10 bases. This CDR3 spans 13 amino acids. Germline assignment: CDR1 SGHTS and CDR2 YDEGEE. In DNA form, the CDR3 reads TGTGCCAGCACCCAGGGGTTCCAAGAGACCCAGTACTTC. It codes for CASTQGFQETQYF.

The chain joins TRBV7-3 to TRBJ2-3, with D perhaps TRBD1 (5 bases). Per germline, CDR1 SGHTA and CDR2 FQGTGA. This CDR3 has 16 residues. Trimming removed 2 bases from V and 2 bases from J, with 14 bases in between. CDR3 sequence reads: CASSLGVDRVTDTQYF. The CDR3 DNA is TGTGCCAGCAGCTTAGGGGTCGACAGAGTCACAGATACGCAGTATTTT. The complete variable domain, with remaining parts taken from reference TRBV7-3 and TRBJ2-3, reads GAGVSQTPSNKVTEKGKYVELRCDPISGHTALYWYRQSLGQGPEFLIYFQGTGAADDSGLPNDRFFAVRPEGSVSTLKIQRTERGDSAVYLCASSLGVDRVTDTQYFGPGTRLTVL.

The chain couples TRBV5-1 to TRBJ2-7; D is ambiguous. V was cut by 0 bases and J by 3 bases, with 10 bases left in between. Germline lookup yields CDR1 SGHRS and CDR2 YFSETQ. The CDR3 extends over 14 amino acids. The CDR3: CASSLAIADYEQYF. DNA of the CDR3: TGCGCCAGCAGCTTGGCGATCGCGGACTACGAGCAGTACTTC.

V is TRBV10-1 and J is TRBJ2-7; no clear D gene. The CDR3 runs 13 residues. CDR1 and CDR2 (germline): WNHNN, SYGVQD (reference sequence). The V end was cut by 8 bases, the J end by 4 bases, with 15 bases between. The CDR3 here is CASEATKNYEQYF. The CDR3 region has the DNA TGCGCCAGCGAAGCGACAAAGAATTACGAGCAGTACTTC.

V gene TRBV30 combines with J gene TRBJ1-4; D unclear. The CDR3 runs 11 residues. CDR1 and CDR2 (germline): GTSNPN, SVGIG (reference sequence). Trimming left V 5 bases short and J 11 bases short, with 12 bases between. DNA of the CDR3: TGTGCCTGGGGCCAGGCGGGCAAACTGTTTTTT. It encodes CAWGQAGKLFF. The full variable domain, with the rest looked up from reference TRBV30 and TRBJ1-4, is SQTIHQWPATLVQPVGSPLSLECTVEGTSNPNLYWYRQAAGRGLQLLFYSVGIGQISSEVPQNLSASRPQDRQFILSSKKLLLSDSGFYLCAWGQAGKLFFGSGTQLSVL.

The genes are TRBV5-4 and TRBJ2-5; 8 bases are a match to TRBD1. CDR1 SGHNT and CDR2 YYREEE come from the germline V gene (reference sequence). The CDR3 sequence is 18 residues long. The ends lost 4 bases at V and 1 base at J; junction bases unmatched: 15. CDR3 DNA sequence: TGTGCCAGCAGCACACGCTGGGGGACAGGTTATGCCCAAGAGACCCAGTACTTC. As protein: CASSTRWGTGYAQETQYF.

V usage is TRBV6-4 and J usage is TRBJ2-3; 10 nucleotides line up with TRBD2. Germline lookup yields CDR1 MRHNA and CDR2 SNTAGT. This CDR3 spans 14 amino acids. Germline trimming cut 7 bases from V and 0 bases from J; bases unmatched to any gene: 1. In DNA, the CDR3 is TGTGCCAGCAAGACTAGCGGGAGCACAGATACGCAGTATTTT. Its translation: CASKTSGSTDTQYF.

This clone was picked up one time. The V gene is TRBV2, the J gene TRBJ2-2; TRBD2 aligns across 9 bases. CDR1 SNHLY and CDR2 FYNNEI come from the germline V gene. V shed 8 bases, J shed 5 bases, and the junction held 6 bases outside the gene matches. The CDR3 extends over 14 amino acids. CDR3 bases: TGTGCCAGCTTTCGCGGGAGGGCGACCGGGGAGCTGTTTTTT. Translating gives CASFRGRATGELFF.

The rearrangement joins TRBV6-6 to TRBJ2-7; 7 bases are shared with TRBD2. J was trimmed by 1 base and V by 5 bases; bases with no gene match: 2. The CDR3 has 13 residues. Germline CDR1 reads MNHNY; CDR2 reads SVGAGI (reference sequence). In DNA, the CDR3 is TGTGCCAGCAGTCTAGCGGCATCCTACGAGCAGTACTTC. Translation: CASSLAASYEQYF.

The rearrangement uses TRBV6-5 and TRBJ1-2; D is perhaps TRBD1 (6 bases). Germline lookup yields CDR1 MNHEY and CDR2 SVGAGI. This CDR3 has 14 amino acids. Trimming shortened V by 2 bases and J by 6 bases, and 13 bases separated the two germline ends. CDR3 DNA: TGTGCCAGCAGTTACGGGGGGGCGCAAGATGGCTACACCTTC. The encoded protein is CASSYGGAQDGYTF.

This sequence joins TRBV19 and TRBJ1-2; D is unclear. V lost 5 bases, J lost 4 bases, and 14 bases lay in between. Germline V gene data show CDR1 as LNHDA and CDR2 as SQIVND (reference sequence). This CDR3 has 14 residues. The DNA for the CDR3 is TGTGCCAGTAGTCCCCGTCCCTCTGGCTATGGCTACACCTTC. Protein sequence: CASSPRPSGYGYTF.

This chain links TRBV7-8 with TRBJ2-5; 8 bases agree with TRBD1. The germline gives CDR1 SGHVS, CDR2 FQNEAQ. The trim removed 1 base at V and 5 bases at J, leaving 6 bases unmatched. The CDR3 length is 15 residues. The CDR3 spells CASSLGTGGRETQYF. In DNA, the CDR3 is TGTGCCAGCAGCTTAGGCACAGGGGGGAGGGAGACCCAGTACTTC.

This CDR3 reads CASSPRTQGREQYF. CDR3 nucleotides: TGTGCCAGCAGCCCGAGGACACAGGGTCGCGAGCAGTACTTC. The rearrangement links TRBV11-2 to TRBJ2-7, with TRBD1 as a possible D gene (6 bases). V was cut by 5 bases and J by 6 bases, with 17 bases left in between. Germline CDR1 reads SGHAT; CDR2 reads FQNNGV. CDR3 length: 14 residues.

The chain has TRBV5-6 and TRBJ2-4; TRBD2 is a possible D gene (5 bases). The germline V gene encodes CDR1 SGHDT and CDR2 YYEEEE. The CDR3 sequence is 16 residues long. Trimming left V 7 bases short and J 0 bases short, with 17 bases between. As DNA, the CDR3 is TGTGCCAGCCGCCAAAGGAGGAGCCTAGCCAAAAACATTCAGTACTTC. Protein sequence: CASRQRRSLAKNIQYF.

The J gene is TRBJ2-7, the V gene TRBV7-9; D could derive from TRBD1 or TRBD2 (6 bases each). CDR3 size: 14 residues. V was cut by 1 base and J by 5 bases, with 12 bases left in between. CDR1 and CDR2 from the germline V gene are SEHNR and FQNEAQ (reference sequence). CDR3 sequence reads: CASSLVSGEDEQYF. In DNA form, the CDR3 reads TGTGCCAGCAGCTTAGTCTCAGGGGAGGACGAGCAGTACTTC.

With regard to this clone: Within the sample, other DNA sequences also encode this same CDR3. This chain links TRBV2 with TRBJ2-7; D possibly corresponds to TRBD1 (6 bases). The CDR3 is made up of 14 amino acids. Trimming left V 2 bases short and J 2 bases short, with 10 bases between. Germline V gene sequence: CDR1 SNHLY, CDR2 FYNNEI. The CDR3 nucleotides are TGTGCCAGCAGTGAACCGGACAGACCCTACGAGCAGTACTTC. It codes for CASSEPDRPYEQYF.

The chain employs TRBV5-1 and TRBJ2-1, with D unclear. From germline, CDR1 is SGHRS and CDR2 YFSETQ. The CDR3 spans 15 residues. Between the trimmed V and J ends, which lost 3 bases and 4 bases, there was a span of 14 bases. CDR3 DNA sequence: TGCGCCAGCAGCTCGGCAGGCTTAGATTACAATGAGCAGTTCTTC. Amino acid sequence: CASSSAGLDYNEQFF.

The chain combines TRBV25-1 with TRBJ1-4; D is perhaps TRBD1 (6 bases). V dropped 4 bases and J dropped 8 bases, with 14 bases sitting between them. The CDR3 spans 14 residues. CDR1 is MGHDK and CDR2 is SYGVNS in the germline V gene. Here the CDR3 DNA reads TGTGCCAGCAGTGCCGGAACAGGGTTAGAAAAACTGTTTTTT. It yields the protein CASSAGTGLEKLFF.

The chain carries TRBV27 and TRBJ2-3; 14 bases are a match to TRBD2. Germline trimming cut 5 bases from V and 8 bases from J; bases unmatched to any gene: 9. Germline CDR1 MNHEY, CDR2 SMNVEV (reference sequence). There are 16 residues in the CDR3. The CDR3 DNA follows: TGTGCCAGCAGTCCTAGACTAGCGGGAGGGCGAGGTACGCAGTATTTT. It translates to CASSPRLAGGRGTQYF.

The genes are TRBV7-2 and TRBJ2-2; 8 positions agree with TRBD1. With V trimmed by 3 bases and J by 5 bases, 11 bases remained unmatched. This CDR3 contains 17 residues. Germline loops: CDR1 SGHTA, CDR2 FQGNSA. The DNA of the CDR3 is TGTGCCAGCAGCTTCGCGAGGGACAGGTTTATTACCGGGGAGCTGTTTTTT. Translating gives CASSFARDRFITGELFF. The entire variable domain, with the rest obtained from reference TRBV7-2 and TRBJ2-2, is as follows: GAGVSQSPSNKVTEKGKDVELRCDPISGHTALYWYRQSLGQGLEFLIYFQGNSAPDKSGLPSDRFSAERTGGSVSTLTIQRTQQEDSAVYLCASSFARDRFITGELFFGEGSRLTVL.

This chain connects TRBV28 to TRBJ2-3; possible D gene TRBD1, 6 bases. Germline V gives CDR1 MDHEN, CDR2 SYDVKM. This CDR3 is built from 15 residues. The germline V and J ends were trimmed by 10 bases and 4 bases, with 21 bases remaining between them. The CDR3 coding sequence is TGTGCCATCCAGTCTATCACAGGGACGGCAGATACGCAGTATTTT. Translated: CAIQSITGTADTQYF.

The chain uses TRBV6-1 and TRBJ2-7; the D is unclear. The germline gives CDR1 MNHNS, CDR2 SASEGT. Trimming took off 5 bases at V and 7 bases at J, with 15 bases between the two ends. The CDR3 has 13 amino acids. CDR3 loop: CASSLPAPGEQYF. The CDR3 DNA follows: TGTGCCAGCAGTCTTCCAGCCCCCGGGGAGCAGTACTTC.

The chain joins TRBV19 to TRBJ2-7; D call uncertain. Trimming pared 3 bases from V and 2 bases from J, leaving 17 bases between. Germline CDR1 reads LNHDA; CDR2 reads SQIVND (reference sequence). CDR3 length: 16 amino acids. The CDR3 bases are TGTGCCAGTAGTATGCGAGCGTCAGTTGACCCCTACGAGCAGTACTTC. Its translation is CASSMRASVDPYEQYF. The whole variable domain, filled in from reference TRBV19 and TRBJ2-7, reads DGGITQSPKYLFRKEGQNVTLSCEQNLNHDAMYWYRQDPGQGLRLIYYSQIVNDFQKGDIAEGYSVSREKKESFPLTVTSAQKNPTAFYLCASSMRASVDPYEQYFGPGTRLTVT.

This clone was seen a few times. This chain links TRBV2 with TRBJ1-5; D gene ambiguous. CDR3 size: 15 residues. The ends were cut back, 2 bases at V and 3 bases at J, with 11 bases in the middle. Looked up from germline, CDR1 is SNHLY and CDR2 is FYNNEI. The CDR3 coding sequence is TGTGCCAGCAGTGAAACGGCTGGGGTCAATCAGCCCCAGCATTTT. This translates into CASSETAGVNQPQHF.

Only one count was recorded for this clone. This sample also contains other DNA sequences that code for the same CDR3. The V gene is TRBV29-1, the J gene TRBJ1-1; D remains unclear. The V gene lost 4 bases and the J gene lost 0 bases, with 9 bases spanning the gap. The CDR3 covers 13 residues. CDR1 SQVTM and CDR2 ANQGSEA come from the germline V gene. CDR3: CSVGGRLNTEAFF. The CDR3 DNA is TGCAGCGTTGGAGGTAGACTGAACACTGAAGCTTTCTTT.

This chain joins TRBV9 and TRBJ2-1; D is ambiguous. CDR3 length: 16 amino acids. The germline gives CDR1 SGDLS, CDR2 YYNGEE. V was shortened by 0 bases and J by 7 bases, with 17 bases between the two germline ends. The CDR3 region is CASSVAHPGLGNEQFF. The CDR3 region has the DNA TGTGCCAGCAGCGTAGCTCACCCGGGTTTGGGGAATGAGCAGTTCTTC.

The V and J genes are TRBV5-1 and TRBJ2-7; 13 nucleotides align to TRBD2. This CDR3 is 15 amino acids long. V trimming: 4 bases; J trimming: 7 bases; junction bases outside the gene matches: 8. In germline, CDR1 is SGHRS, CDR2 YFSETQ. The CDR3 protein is CASSLGTSGTREQYF. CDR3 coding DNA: TGCGCCAGCAGCCTAGGGACTAGCGGGACTCGGGAGCAGTACTTC.